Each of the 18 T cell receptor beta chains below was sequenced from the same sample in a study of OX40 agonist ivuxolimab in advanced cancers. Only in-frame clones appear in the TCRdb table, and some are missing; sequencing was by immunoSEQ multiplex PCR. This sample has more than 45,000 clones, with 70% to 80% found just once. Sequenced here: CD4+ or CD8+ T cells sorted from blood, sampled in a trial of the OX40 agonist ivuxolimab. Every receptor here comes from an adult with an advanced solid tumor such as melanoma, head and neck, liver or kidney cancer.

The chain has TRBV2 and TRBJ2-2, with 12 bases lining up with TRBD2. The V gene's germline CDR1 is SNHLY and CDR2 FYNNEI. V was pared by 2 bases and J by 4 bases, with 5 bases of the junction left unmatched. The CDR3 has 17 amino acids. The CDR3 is CASSESSGGARTGELFF. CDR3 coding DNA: TGTGCCAGCAGTGAATCTAGCGGGGGGGCCCGCACCGGGGAGCTGTTTTTT.

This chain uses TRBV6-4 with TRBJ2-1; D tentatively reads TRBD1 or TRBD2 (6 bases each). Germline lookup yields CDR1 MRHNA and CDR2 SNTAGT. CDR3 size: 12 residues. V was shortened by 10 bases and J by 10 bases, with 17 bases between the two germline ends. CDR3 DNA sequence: TGTGCCACCACCGGGGGCCTAGGGGAGCAGTTCTTC. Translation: CATTGGLGEQFF.

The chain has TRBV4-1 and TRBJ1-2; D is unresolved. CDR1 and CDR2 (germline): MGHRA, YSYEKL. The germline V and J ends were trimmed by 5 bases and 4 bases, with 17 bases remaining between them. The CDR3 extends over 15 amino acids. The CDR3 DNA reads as TGCGCCAGCAGCACCTACCCGACCGACCCCTATGGCTACACCTTC. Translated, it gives CASSTYPTDPYGYTF.

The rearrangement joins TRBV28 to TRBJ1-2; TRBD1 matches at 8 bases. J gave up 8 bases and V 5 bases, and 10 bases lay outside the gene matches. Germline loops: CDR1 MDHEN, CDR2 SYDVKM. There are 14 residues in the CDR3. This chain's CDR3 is CASSTQDRVRGYTF. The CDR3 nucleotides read TGTGCCAGCAGTACCCAGGACAGGGTTCGCGGCTACACCTTC.

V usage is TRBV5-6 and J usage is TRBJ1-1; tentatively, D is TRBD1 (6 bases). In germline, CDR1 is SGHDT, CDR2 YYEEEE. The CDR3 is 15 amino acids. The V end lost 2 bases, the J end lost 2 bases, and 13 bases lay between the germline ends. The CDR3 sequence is CASSLQGRLNTEAFF. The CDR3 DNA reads TGTGCCAGCAGCTTACAGGGAAGGCTAAACACTGAAGCTTTCTTT.

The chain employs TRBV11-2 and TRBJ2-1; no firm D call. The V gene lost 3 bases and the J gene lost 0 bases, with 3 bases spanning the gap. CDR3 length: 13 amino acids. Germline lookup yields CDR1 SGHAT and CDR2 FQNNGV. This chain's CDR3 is CASSFSSYNEQFF. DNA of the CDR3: TGTGCCAGCAGCTTTAGCTCCTACAATGAGCAGTTCTTC. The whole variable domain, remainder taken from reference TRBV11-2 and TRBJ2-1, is EAGVAQSPRYKIIEKRQSVAFWCNPISGHATLYWYQQILGQGPKLLIQFQNNGVVDDSQLPKDRFSAERLKGVDSTLKIQPAKLEDSAVYLCASSFSSYNEQFFGPGTRLTVL.

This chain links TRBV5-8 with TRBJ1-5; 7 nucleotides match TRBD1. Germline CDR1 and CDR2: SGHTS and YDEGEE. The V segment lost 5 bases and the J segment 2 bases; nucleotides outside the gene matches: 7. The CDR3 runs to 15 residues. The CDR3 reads CASSYRGGGNQPQHF. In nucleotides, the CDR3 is TGTGCCAGCAGTTACAGGGGTGGTGGCAATCAGCCCCAGCATTTT.

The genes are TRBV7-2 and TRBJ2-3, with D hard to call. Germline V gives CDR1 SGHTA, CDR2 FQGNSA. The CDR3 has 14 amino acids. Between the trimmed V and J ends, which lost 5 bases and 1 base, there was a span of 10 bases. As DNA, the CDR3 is TGTGCCAGCAGCAGAGACGTTGGCACAGATACGCAGTATTTT. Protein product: CASSRDVGTDTQYF.

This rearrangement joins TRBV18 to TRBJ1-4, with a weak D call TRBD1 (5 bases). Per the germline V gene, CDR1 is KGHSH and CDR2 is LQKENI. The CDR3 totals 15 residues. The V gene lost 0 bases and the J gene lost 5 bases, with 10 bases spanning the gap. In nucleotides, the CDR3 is TGTGCCAGCTCACCACCCGGGGGGATGAATGAAAAACTGTTTTTT. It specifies CASSPPGGMNEKLFF.

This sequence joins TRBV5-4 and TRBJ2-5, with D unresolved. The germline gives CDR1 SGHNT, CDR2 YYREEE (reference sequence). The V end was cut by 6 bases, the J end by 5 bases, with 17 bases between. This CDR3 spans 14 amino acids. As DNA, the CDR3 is TGTGCCAGCACCCTCGGGCCGTCGGAGGAGACCCAGTACTTC. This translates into CASTLGPSEETQYF. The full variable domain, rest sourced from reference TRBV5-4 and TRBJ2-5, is ETGVTQSPTHLIKTRGQQVTLRCSSQSGHNTVSWYQQALGQGPQFIFQYYREEENGRGNFPPRFSGLQFPNYSSELNVNALELDDSALYLCASTLGPSEETQYFGPGTRLLVL.

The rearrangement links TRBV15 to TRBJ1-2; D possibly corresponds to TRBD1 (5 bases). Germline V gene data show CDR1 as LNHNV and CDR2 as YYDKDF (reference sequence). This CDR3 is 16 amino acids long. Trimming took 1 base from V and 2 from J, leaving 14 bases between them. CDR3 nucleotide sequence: TGTGCCACCAGCAGAGTATACTCGGGGGGGAACTATGGCTACACCTTC. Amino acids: CATSRVYSGGNYGYTF.

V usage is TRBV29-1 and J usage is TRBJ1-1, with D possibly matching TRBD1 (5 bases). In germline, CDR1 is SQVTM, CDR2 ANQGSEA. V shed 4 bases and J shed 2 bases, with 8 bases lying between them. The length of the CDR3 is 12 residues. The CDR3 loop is CSVAGFNTEAFF. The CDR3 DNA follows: TGCAGCGTTGCAGGGTTCAACACTGAAGCTTTCTTT.

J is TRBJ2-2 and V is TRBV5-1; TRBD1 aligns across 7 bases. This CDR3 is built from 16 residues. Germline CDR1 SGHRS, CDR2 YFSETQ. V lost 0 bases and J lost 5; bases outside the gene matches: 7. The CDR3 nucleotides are TGCGCCAGCAGCTTGGGTAGAGGGGGCGATACCGGGGAGCTGTTTTTT. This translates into CASSLGRGGDTGELFF. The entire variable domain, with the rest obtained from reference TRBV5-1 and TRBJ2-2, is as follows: KAGVTQTPRYLIKTRGQQVTLSCSPISGHRSVSWYQQTPGQGLQFLFEYFSETQRNKGNFPGRFSGRQFSNSRSEMNVSTLELGDSALYLCASSLGRGGDTGELFFGEGSRLTVL.

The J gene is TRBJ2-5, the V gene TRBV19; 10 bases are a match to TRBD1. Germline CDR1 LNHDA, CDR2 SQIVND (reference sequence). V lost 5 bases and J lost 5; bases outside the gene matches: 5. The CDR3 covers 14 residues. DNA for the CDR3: TGTGCCAGTAGTCGGGACAGGGGAGGGGAGACCCAGTACTTC. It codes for CASSRDRGGETQYF.

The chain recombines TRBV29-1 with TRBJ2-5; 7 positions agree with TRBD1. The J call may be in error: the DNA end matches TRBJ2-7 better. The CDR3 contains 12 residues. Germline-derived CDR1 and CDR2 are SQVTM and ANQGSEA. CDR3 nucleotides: TGCAGCGACCGGGACAGCCCCTACGAGCAGTACTTC. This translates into CSDRDSPYEQYF.

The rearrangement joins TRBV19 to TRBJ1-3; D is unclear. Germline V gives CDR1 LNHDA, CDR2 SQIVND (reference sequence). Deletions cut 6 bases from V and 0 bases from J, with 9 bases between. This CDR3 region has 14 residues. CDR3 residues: CASRDQRSGNTIYF. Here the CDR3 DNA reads TGTGCCAGTAGAGACCAGCGCTCTGGAAACACCATATATTTT.

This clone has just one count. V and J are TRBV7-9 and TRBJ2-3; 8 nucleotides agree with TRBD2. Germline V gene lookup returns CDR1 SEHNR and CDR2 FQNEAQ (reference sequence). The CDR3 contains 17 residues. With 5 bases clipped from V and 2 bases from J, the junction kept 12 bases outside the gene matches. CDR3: CASSHTRLSGTTDTQYF. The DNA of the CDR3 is TGTGCCAGCAGCCATACCCGGCTTAGCGGGACCACAGATACGCAGTATTTT.

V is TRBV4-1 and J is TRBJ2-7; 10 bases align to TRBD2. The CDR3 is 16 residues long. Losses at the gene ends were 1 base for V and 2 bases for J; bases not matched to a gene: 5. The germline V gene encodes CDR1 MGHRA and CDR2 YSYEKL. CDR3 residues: CASSQGRTSGTYEQYF. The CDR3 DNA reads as TGCGCCAGCAGCCAAGGGAGGACTAGCGGAACCTACGAGCAGTACTTC.